These 14 T cell receptor beta chains were sequenced from one sample in a study of cytomegalovirus exposure and HLA in healthy donors. The PCR made use of 60 Vbeta and 13 Jbeta primers. This table comes from immunoSEQ multiplex PCR, and its TCRdb copy is limited to in-frame clones, with some not included. This table holds about 140,000 clones, roughly 82% found once. The material sequenced was PBMCs. The receptors come from a male donor in good health and CMV-seronegative.

The chain couples TRBV27 to TRBJ2-1; D possibly corresponds to TRBD2 (5 bases). Trimming removed 6 bases from V and 0 bases from J, with 12 bases in between. The CDR3 runs 15 residues. CDR1 and CDR2 (germline): MNHEY, SMNVEV (reference sequence). CDR3 amino acids: CASRLGVGSYNEQFF. The CDR3 DNA sequence: TGTGCCAGCAGACTCGGGGTGGGCTCCTACAATGAGCAGTTCTTC.

The chain is built from TRBV7-2 and TRBJ1-4; D unclear. Trimming removed 5 bases at V and 0 bases at J, with 13 bases between. The germline V gene encodes CDR1 SGHTA and CDR2 FQGNSA. The CDR3 sequence is 16 residues long. This CDR3 reads CASSPAQIATNEKLFF. The CDR3 region has the DNA TGTGCCAGCAGCCCCGCACAGATTGCAACTAATGAAAAACTGTTTTTT.

The rearrangement uses TRBV11-2 and TRBJ2-7; TRBD1 matches at 8 bases. The CDR3 is made up of 16 amino acids. The V gene end was trimmed by 0 bases and the J gene end by 2 bases; junction bases not matched to a gene: 6. Per the germline V gene, CDR1 is SGHAT and CDR2 is FQNNGV. This CDR3 reads CASSLDGTGITYEQYF. The CDR3 nucleotides are TGTGCCAGCAGCTTAGATGGGACAGGAATAACCTACGAGCAGTACTTC.

CDR3: CASSMDSDSTVLTDTQYF. The DNA of the CDR3 is TGTGCCAGTAGTATGGACAGCGACTCCACCGTTCTCACAGATACGCAGTATTTT. V usage is TRBV19 and J usage is TRBJ2-3; perhaps TRBD1 as D (6 bases). CDR1 and CDR2 (germline): LNHDA, SQIVND (reference sequence). Trimming took off 3 bases at V and 2 bases at J, with 21 bases between the two ends. The CDR3 runs 18 residues.

This clone has a handful of counts. This sequence joins TRBV15 and TRBJ2-5; TRBD2 matches 15 bases. Trimming cost V 5 bases and J 0 bases; bases outside gene matches: 13. The CDR3 extends over 20 amino acids. Germline CDR1 and CDR2: LNHNV and YYDKDF (reference sequence). In nucleotides, the CDR3 is TGTGCCACCAGCCTTAAGAGGACTAGCGGGGGGGCGACGTACCAAGAGACCCAGTACTTC. This gives the protein CATSLKRTSGGATYQETQYF.

The rearrangement joins TRBV28 to TRBJ2-5, with TRBD1 matching over 7 bases. TRBJ2-7 matches the DNA end more closely, so the J call is doubtful. Looked up from germline, CDR1 is MDHEN and CDR2 is SYDVKM. This CDR3 is 15 amino acids long. In DNA, the CDR3 is TGTGCCAGCAGTATCACAGGGGTTTTTCAGTACGAGCAGTACTTC. This translates into CASSITGVFQYEQYF.

A few counts support this clone. The rearrangement joins TRBV11-2 to TRBJ2-2, with 16 bases fitting TRBD2. The ends lost 6 bases at V and 6 bases at J; junction bases unmatched: 1. The CDR3 is made up of 15 amino acids. Germline CDR1 SGHAT, CDR2 FQNNGV. This CDR3 is CASRGLAGGPGELFF. The DNA of the CDR3 is TGTGCCAGCAGGGGACTAGCGGGGGGGCCCGGGGAGCTGTTTTTT.

The chain links TRBV14 to TRBJ2-4; possibly TRBD2 for D (6 bases). CDR1 and CDR2 (germline): SGHDN, FVKESK. V was cut by 4 bases and J by 0 bases, with 16 bases left in between. The CDR3 has 17 amino acids. The CDR3 reads CASSPLAGRKAKNIQYF. CDR3 coding DNA: TGTGCCAGCAGCCCGCTCGCCGGGAGAAAAGCCAAAAACATTCAGTACTTC. Variable domain in full (rest from reference TRBV14 and TRBJ2-4): EAGVTQFPSHSVIEKGQTVTLRCDPISGHDNLYWYRRVMGKEIKFLLHFVKESKQDESGMPNNRFLAERTGGTYSTLKVQPAELEDSGVYFCASSPLAGRKAKNIQYFGAGTRLSVL.

The V and J genes are TRBV5-1 and TRBJ2-5; maybe TRBD2 (6 bases). CDR1 and CDR2 from the germline V gene are SGHRS and YFSETQ. This CDR3 is 14 amino acids long. Trimming cost V 4 bases and J 5 bases, with 15 bases left between them. The DNA of the CDR3 is TGCGCCAGCAGCCCCGGAGGCGGGACGGAGACCCAGTACTTC. It is translated as CASSPGGGTETQYF.

The chain joins TRBV6-1 to TRBJ2-7, with 10 bases that match TRBD2. With 8 bases clipped from V and 7 bases from J, the junction kept 11 bases outside the gene matches. This CDR3 is built from 14 residues. Germline V gene data show CDR1 as MNHNS and CDR2 as SASEGT. This CDR3 is CASEYLAGGREQYF. The DNA of the CDR3 is TGTGCCAGCGAGTACTTAGCGGGAGGAAGGGAGCAGTACTTC.

The chain uses TRBV11-3 and TRBJ2-2, with 7 bases lining up with TRBD1. The CDR3 contains 15 residues. The J segment lost 5 bases and the V segment lost 4 bases, leaving 7 bases of the junction unmatched. CDR1 and CDR2 (germline): SGHNT, YENEEA. CDR3 DNA sequence: TGTGCCAGCAGCTCGACAGGGCTAGATACCGGGGAGCTGTTTTTT. It specifies CASSSTGLDTGELFF.

The chain carries TRBV6-4 and TRBJ2-7; 7 bases line up with TRBD1. The CDR3 loop spans 16 amino acids. V gave up 0 bases and J gave up 2 bases; unmatched junction bases: 7. The germline gives CDR1 MRHNA, CDR2 SNTAGT. In nucleotides, the CDR3 is TGTGCCAGCAGTGACTCTTGGGGACAGCCACCCTACGAGCAGTACTTC. Encoded protein: CASSDSWGQPPYEQYF.

V gene TRBV2 combines with J gene TRBJ2-3, with 10 bases that match TRBD2. The CDR3 is made up of 14 amino acids. Germline CDR1 SNHLY, CDR2 FYNNEI. V shed 4 bases and J 5 bases; nucleotides not matched to a gene: 3. The CDR3 DNA is TGTGCCAGCAGTGGGACTAGCGGCGAAGATACGCAGTATTTT. Its translation is CASSGTSGEDTQYF. Drawing the rest from reference TRBV2 and TRBJ2-3, the complete variable domain is EPEVTQTPSHQVTQMGQEVILRCVPISNHLYFYWYRQILGQKVEFLVSFYNNEISEKSEIFDDQFSVERPDGSNFTLKIRSTKLEDSAMYFCASSGTSGEDTQYFGPGTRLTVL.

This sequence joins TRBV23-1 and TRBJ2-5, with TRBD1 as a possible D gene (5 bases). Being an ORF, TRBV23-1 has a function that is uncertain. The V and J ends lost 3 bases and 5 bases respectively, with 16 bases between them. The CDR3 sequence is 15 residues long. CDR3 bases: TGCGCCAGCAGTCACCCGACAGACCCCCGGGAGACCCAGTACTTC. Translating gives CASSHPTDPRETQYF.